The 2 T cell receptor beta chains below come from one sample, sequenced in a study of OX40 agonist ivuxolimab in advanced cancers. Assay: immunoSEQ multiplex PCR; the TCRdb copy retains only in-frame clones and omits some. This table holds 55,000 to 70,000 clones, about 83% found once. Here the sequenced sample was CD4+ or CD8+ T cells sorted from blood, taken in a trial of the OX40 agonist ivuxolimab. These receptor sequences come from an adult with an advanced solid tumor such as melanoma, head and neck, liver or kidney cancer.

The rearrangement links TRBV6-1 to TRBJ2-3; 12 bases are a match to TRBD2. V shed 3 bases and J 2 bases; nucleotides not matched to a gene: 6. Per germline, CDR1 MNHNS and CDR2 SASEGT. The CDR3 length is 17 residues. CDR3: CASSDPGTSGSTDTQYF. The CDR3 DNA sequence: TGTGCCAGCAGTGACCCCGGGACTAGCGGGTCCACAGATACGCAGTATTTT.

This clone has more than one count but fewer than ten. J is TRBJ1-4 and V is TRBV30; D is possibly TRBD1 (5 bases). Germline CDR1 GTSNPN, CDR2 SVGIG (reference sequence). Trimming took off 0 bases at V and 4 bases at J, with 12 bases between the two ends. This CDR3 spans 15 amino acids. CDR3 nucleotides: TGTGCCTGGAGTGTACTGGGACTGAGTAATGAAAAACTGTTTTTT. Translated, it gives CAWSVLGLSNEKLFF.